This T cell receptor beta chain was identified in a study of cytomegalovirus exposure and HLA in healthy donors. The germline gives CDR1 SGHRS, CDR2 YFSETQ. V lost 0 bases to trimming and J lost 6 bases; unmatched junction nucleotides: 5. The CDR3 extends over 14 amino acids. Concerning this clone: Without the conserved terminal phenylalanine or tryptophan, this CDR3 likely stems from a read error.

The donors comprised healthy bone marrow donors. Primers: 60 Vbeta forward and 13 Jbeta reverse. Generated by immunoSEQ multiplex PCR, the TCRdb table keeps only in-frame clones and is missing some. The sample shows 97,000 or so clones, around 9.6% of them seen only once. The TCR comes from a man in his forties or fifties in good health and CMV-seropositive. The V gene is TRBV5-1, the J gene TRBJ1-2, with TRBD1 matching 7 bases. The sample consisted of PBMCs. The chain's CDR3 is CASSLVAGGHGYTV. In DNA form, the CDR3 reads TGCGCCAGCAGCTTGGTGGCAGGGGGACATGGCTACACCGTC.